The 15 T cell receptor beta chains given below trace back to one sample, sequenced in a study of monozygotic twins with inflammatory bowel disease. TCRdb re-analyzed the 5' RACE reads; it lists each CDR3 protein once, without DNA. This sample contains 200,000 to 250,000 distinct CDR3 sequences. The source material was blood. The source is a human donor with ulcerative colitis or Crohn's disease, or a healthy co-twin of an affected twin (not recorded which).

This chain links TRBV28 with TRBJ1-2. CDR1 is MDHEN, CDR2 SYDVKM, per germline. CDR3 length: 17 amino acids. This chain's CDR3 is CASNREGAAEANYGYTF.

V usage is TRBV5-6 and J usage is TRBJ1-1; TCRdb reports TRBD1, a call that lacks DNA to check it against. Germline CDR1 is SGHDT and CDR2 is YYEEEE. The CDR3 totals 15 residues. The CDR3 spells CASSPTKQGGTEAFF.

V usage is TRBV7-2 and J usage is TRBJ2-1; TCRdb proposes TRBD1, but this gene call is untestable without DNA. Per germline, CDR1 SGHTA and CDR2 FQGNSA. CDR3 length: 14 amino acids. This CDR3 reads CASTPRGGANEQFF.

The chain uses TRBV11-2 and TRBJ1-1; TCRdb outputs TRBD1, but without DNA this stays unchecked. The CDR3 covers 15 residues. The germline gives CDR1 SGHAT, CDR2 FQNNGV. CDR3: CASSLFVGGNTEAFF.

This chain joins TRBV7-9 and TRBJ2-5; TCRdb's D call of TRBD1 is untestable without DNA. Germline V lookup: CDR1 SEHNR, CDR2 FQNEAQ (reference sequence). The CDR3 sequence is 13 residues long. The CDR3 here is CASTPEFQETQYF.

V usage is TRBV28 and J usage is TRBJ2-7; TCRdb indicates TRBD2, and absent DNA this call remains unverified. Looked up from germline, CDR1 is MDHEN and CDR2 is SYDVKM. The CDR3 is made up of 14 amino acids. The CDR3 here is CASSSDGPSGRQYF.

The chain uses TRBV6-5 and TRBJ2-1; TCRdb outputs TRBD1, but without DNA this stays unchecked. The CDR3 is made up of 14 amino acids. Germline loops: CDR1 MNHEY, CDR2 SVGAGI. This chain's CDR3 is CASSLGTGYNEQFF.

The rearrangement joins TRBV12-3 or TRBV12-4 to TRBJ2-3; TCRdb calls TRBD2, which cannot be checked without DNA. This CDR3 has 16 residues. This chain's CDR3 is CASSLGAGGNTDTQYF.

V and J are TRBV6-6 and TRBJ1-2. Looked up from germline, CDR1 is MNHNY and CDR2 is SVGAGI (reference sequence). The CDR3 is 13 residues long. The CDR3 here is CASSYATGPGYTF.

The CDR3 protein is CAWSAGLAREQFF. The chain carries TRBV30 and TRBJ2-1; TCRdb selects TRBD2, and the lack of DNA leaves this call unchecked. Germline assignment: CDR1 GTSNPN and CDR2 SVGIG (reference sequence). The CDR3 runs to 13 residues.

The chain joins TRBV20-1 to TRBJ2-7; the D call from TCRdb, TRBD2, cannot be confirmed without DNA. This CDR3 has 14 amino acids. The germline gives CDR1 DFQATT, CDR2 SNEGSKA (reference sequence). The CDR3 protein is CSAFRTTPRDEQYF.

The rearrangement links TRBV27 to TRBJ1-1; the TCRdb D gene call, TRBD1, has no DNA to confirm it. Per germline, CDR1 MNHEY and CDR2 SMNVEV (reference sequence). This CDR3 contains 16 residues. This CDR3 reads CASSYMTGLGYTEAFF.

The rearrangement uses TRBV20-1 and TRBJ1-1. The CDR3 length is 14 residues. CDR1 is DFQATT and CDR2 is SNEGSKA in the germline V gene (reference sequence). This CDR3 is CSATRSGGDTEAFF.

This CDR3 reads CASSLGERAGELFF. The chain recombines TRBV12-3 or TRBV12-4 with TRBJ2-2; TCRdb selects TRBD1, and the lack of DNA leaves this call unchecked. CDR3 length equals 14 residues.

The CDR3 loop is CATSGGTTDTQYF. This chain connects TRBV24-1 to TRBJ2-3; TCRdb designates TRBD1, a call that cannot be tested without DNA. The CDR3 consists of 13 residues. CDR1 KGHDR and CDR2 SFDVKD come from the germline V gene.